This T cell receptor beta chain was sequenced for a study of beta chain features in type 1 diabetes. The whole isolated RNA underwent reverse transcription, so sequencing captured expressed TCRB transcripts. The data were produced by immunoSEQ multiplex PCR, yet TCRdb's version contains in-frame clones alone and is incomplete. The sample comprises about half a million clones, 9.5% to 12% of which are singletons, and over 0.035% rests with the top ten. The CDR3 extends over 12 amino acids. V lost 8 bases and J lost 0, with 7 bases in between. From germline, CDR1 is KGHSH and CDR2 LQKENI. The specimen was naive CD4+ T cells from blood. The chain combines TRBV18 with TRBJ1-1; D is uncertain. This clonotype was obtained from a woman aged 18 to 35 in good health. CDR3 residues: CASQQMNTEAFF. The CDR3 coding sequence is TGTGCCAGCCAGCAAATGAACACTGAAGCTTTCTTT.